This T cell receptor beta chain is from a study of shared clonotypes between healthy human individuals. Study observations and caveats: For naive CD4 cells, around 5.1% of clonotypes were shared across several donors.

Replicate PCRs run on sorted subsets employed around 200 ng DNA, roughly 30,000 T cell genomes. TCRdb's copy holds only in-frame clones and misses some; the assay was immunoSEQ multiplex PCR. The profile shows about 1 million clones, 65% to 75% of them singletons. The table lists this clone with many counts. The antigen remains unidentified. The CDR3 consists of 14 residues. V was cut by 2 bases and J by 6 bases, with 11 bases left in between. Germline V gene lookup returns CDR1 SGHDT and CDR2 YYEEEE. The chain uses TRBV5-6 and TRBJ2-2; tentative D call: TRBD1 (6 bases). Sample: memory CD4+ T cells sorted from blood. Sample subset: CD45RA-negative fraction. The sequence was collected from a man in his late teens or twenties in good health. The CDR3 sequence: CASSLPGTPGELFF. Here the CDR3 DNA reads TGTGCCAGCAGCTTACCCGGGACACCCGGGGAGCTGTTTTTT.